This T cell receptor (beta chain) was sequenced in a study of CD8+CD57+ T cells in acquired aplastic anemia. Study information: DNA from sorted CD4+ and CD8+ cells averaged roughly 3.4 ug.

Patients sequenced had flow cytometry evidence of CD8+CD57+ cell expansion. TCR beta VDJ and CDR3 profiling used genomic DNA as template. TCRdb ran MiXCR on the reads and lists one entry per CDR3 protein. Counted here are about 180,000 distinct CDR3 sequences, less than 50% occurring once; the ten biggest clones make up 13%. This CDR3 contains 14 residues. Germline V gene data show CDR1 as MGHDK and CDR2 as SYGVNS. V dropped 4 bases and J dropped 0 bases, with 4 bases sitting between them. Whole-study results and caveats: Significant differences in CD8+ Simpson's diversity were not observed between patients and controls. Patients and controls shared just under 30 CD8+ CDR3 sequences.

As concerns this clonotype: Its antigen is unknown.

This TCR was sampled from a human donor with aplastic anemia. This rearrangement joins TRBV25-1 to TRBJ1-6; D not certain. The sample comprised sorted CD4+, CD8+, or CD8+CD57+ T cells (not recorded which) from PBMCs. The CDR3 DNA reads as TGTGCCAGCAGTGGGAGCTCCTATAATTCACCCCTCCACTTT. It specifies CASSGSSYNSPLHF.